Presented here are 10 T cell receptor beta chains from one specimen sequenced in a study of radiation and T cells in renal cell carcinoma. As for time point: blood 4 weeks post-SBRT, at nephrectomy. Treatment denoted: 15 Gy SBRT to primary tumor, nephrectomy 4 weeks later. The data were produced by immunoSEQ multiplex PCR, yet TCRdb's version contains in-frame clones alone and is incomplete. Of about 43,000 clones listed, roughly 80% are singletons. Specimen: blood, collected from a patient whose treatment included radiotherapy and nephrectomy. These receptors came from a woman in her seventies with renal cell carcinoma.

This clone has just one count. The V call is TRBV6-5, the J call TRBJ1-1; D gene ambiguous. CDR1 is MNHEY and CDR2 is SVGAGI in the germline V gene. This CDR3 has 14 residues. Trimming removed 2 bases from V and 0 bases from J, with 7 bases in between. The CDR3 nucleotides read TGTGCCAGCAGTTACCTGGATATGAACACTGAAGCTTTCTTT. Encoded protein: CASSYLDMNTEAFF.

The chain employs TRBV29-1 and TRBJ2-7, with 12 bases fitting TRBD1. The CDR3 length is 13 residues. CDR1 SQVTM and CDR2 ANQGSEA come from the germline V gene. With 7 bases clipped from V and 4 bases from J, the junction kept 5 bases outside the gene matches. The CDR3 sequence is CSAGDRGQYEQYF. The CDR3 region has the DNA TGCAGCGCCGGGGACAGGGGGCAATACGAGCAGTACTTC.

The V gene is TRBV16, the J gene TRBJ1-5; the D gene is possibly TRBD1 (5 bases). CDR1 and CDR2 (germline): KGHSY, FQNENV. The CDR3 loop spans 16 amino acids. Trimming left V 6 bases short and J 2 bases short, with 17 bases between. CDR3 DNA sequence: TGTGCCAGCAGTCCACAACAAGGGGTGGGCAATCAGCCCCAGCATTTT. Its translation is CASSPQQGVGNQPQHF.

This chain connects TRBV5-4 to TRBJ1-1; D ambiguous. From germline, CDR1 is SGHNT and CDR2 YYREEE (reference sequence). The CDR3 length is 12 residues. V shed 5 bases and J shed 5 bases, with 10 bases lying between them. CDR3 protein: CASSPGGTEAFF. In nucleotides, the CDR3 is TGTGCCAGCAGTCCCGGAGGGACTGAAGCTTTCTTT.

This chain links TRBV6-1 with TRBJ2-7, with D perhaps TRBD2 (7 bases). The V and J ends lost 6 bases and 3 bases respectively, with 18 bases between them. Germline-derived CDR1 and CDR2 are MNHNS and SASEGT. CDR3 length equals 15 residues. The CDR3 reads CASSAAGAVGYEQYF. The CDR3 DNA follows: TGTGCCAGCAGCGCGGCGGGGGCTGTGGGCTACGAGCAGTACTTC.

The chain employs TRBV25-1 and TRBJ1-2; D may be TRBD1 (6 bases). The germline gives CDR1 MGHDK, CDR2 SYGVNS. This CDR3 comprises 11 residues. V lost 8 bases to trimming and J lost 5 bases, with 9 bases between them. CDR3 nucleotides: TGTGCCAGCCGACAGGCGTATGGCTACACCTTC. This gives the protein CASRQAYGYTF.

The chain uses TRBV6-5 and TRBJ2-7; D uncertain. The CDR3 is made up of 11 amino acids. With 4 bases removed from V and 2 bases from J, the gap between germline ends came to 3 bases. CDR1 is MNHEY, CDR2 SVGAGI, per germline. For the CDR3, the DNA is TGTGCCAGCAGTTTACCCTACGAGCAGTACTTC. Protein product: CASSLPYEQYF.

The chain uses TRBV7-3 and TRBJ1-3, with 9 bases identical to TRBD1. V gave up 5 bases and J gave up 3 bases; unmatched junction bases: 8. Germline lookup yields CDR1 SGHTA and CDR2 FQGTGA. The CDR3 spans 16 residues. CDR3 in DNA: TGTGCCAGCAGCCCAGCACAGGGGGCAGGTGGAAACACCATATATTTT. It yields the protein CASSPAQGAGGNTIYF.

The gene calls are TRBV2 and TRBJ2-1, with 8 bases identical to TRBD2. Trimming took 0 bases from V and 6 from J; bases not matched to a gene: 4. Germline V gives CDR1 SNHLY, CDR2 FYNNEI. This CDR3 is built from 15 residues. The CDR3 reads CASSEAGLGLNEQFF. DNA of the CDR3: TGTGCCAGCAGTGAAGCGGGACTAGGCCTCAATGAGCAGTTCTTC.

This clone was observed a few times. The J gene is TRBJ1-1, the V gene TRBV4-2, with a weak D call TRBD1 (5 bases). CDR3 length equals 15 residues. Germline assignment: CDR1 LGHNA and CDR2 YNFKEQ. The V gene lost 0 bases and the J gene lost 2 bases, with 10 bases spanning the gap. CDR3 region: CASSQDNQGNTEAFF. CDR3 in DNA: TGTGCCAGCAGCCAAGATAACCAGGGCAACACTGAAGCTTTCTTT.